Listed below are T cell receptor beta chains from one sample, sequenced in a study of T cell repertoires in cytomegalovirus infection. For these TCRs, the target antigens are not known. Using its own MiXCR run on the reads, TCRdb lists one record per CDR3 protein. The table lists 110,000 to 150,000 distinct CDR3 sequences, around 32% of them singletons. Sequencing used CD8+ T cells from cultured PBMCs, obtained from culture after CMV antigen stimulation. The origin of the receptors is a human donor in good health (CMV status not recorded). Some clones in this sample may be carry-over from other donors' samples. CDR3s include the opening cysteine and the closing phenylalanine or tryptophan. The D gene is left open where the match is weak. Size is omitted from some rows. Given values are once, few, many or a class for expanded clones.

D gene: NA
V gene: TRBV20-1
J gene: TRBJ2-5
clone size: few
CDR3 DNA: TGCAGTGCTAGAGAAAACCAAGCCCTTGGAGAGACCCAGTACTTC
CDR3 protein: CSARENQALGETQYF

D gene: NA
V gene: TRBV19
J gene: TRBJ2-1
clone size: NA
CDR3 DNA: TGTGCCAGTAGTATGCTTTCCACCGAAACCTACAATGAGCAGTTCTTC
CDR3 protein: CASSMLSTETYNEQFF

D gene: NA
V gene: TRBV12-3/TRBV12-4
J gene: TRBJ1-5
clone size: few
CDR3 DNA: TGTGCCAGCAGTTTGGGGGGATCTCAGCCCCAGCATTTT
CDR3 protein: CASSLGGSQPQHF

D gene: TRBD2
V gene: TRBV7-6
J gene: TRBJ2-1
clone size: many
CDR3 DNA: TGTGCCAGCAGCTCTTCAGCGGGGGAACGGAATGAGCAGTTCTTC
CDR3 protein: CASSSSAGERNEQFF

D gene: NA
V gene: TRBV7-6
J gene: TRBJ1-4
clone size: NA
CDR3 DNA: TGTGCCAGCAGCTTATTTATCGGGCTAAATGAAAAACTGTTTTTT
CDR3 protein: CASSLFIGLNEKLFF

D gene: NA
V gene: TRBV6-6
J gene: TRBJ1-1
clone size: few
CDR3 DNA: TGTGCCAGCAGTTCCCAAAGTCCTGAAGCTTTCTTT
CDR3 protein: CASSSQSPEAFF

D gene: TRBD1
V gene: TRBV5-1
J gene: TRBJ2-3
clone size: NA
CDR3 DNA: TGCGCCAGCAGCCCGGAGGGACAGGGTCAAGATACGCAGTATTTT
CDR3 protein: CASSPEGQGQDTQYF

D gene: NA
V gene: TRBV12-3/TRBV12-4
J gene: TRBJ2-2
clone size: NA
CDR3 DNA: TGTGCCAGCAGTCCGGGGAACACCGGGGAGCTGTTTTTT
CDR3 protein: CASSPGNTGELFF

D gene: NA
V gene: TRBV2
J gene: TRBJ1-3
clone size: NA
CDR3 DNA: TGTGCCAGCAGTGAAGCGCGACTTTCTGGAAACACCATATATTTT
CDR3 protein: CASSEARLSGNTIYF

D gene: NA
V gene: TRBV28
J gene: TRBJ2-1
clone size: many
CDR3 DNA: TGTGCCAGCAGTTTGGAAGGTACACCCTACAATGAGCAGTTCTTC
CDR3 protein: CASSLEGTPYNEQFF

D gene: NA
V gene: TRBV12-3/TRBV12-4
J gene: TRBJ2-2
clone size: few
CDR3 DNA: TGTGCCAGCAGTTCAAGCACCGGGGAGCTGTTTTTT
CDR3 protein: CASSSSTGELFF

D gene: NA
V gene: TRBV6-6
J gene: TRBJ1-1
clone size: NA
CDR3 DNA: TGTGCCAGCAGTTACTCGGGAGGGCTGAACACTGAAGCTTTCTTT
CDR3 protein: CASSYSGGLNTEAFF

D gene: TRBD1
V gene: TRBV7-2
J gene: TRBJ2-5
clone size: many
CDR3 DNA: TGTGCCAGCAGCTTAGGACAGGGGCTGGAGACCCAGTACTTC
CDR3 protein: CASSLGQGLETQYF

D gene: TRBD2
V gene: TRBV5-6
J gene: TRBJ2-2
clone size: NA
CDR3 DNA: TGTGCCAGCAGCTCGGGGGGGGCTGCCGGGGAGCTGTTTTTT
CDR3 protein: CASSSGGAAGELFF

D gene: TRBD1
V gene: TRBV13
J gene: TRBJ2-3
clone size: NA
CDR3 DNA: TGTGCCAGCAGCTTAGTGGACAGGGACCTCCGGGATACGCAGTATTTT
CDR3 protein: CASSLVDRDLRDTQYF

D gene: TRBD2
V gene: TRBV5-1
J gene: TRBJ2-5
clone size: NA
CDR3 DNA: TGCGCCAGCAGCTTGGCTAGCGGGGGCCAAGAGACCCAGTACTTC
CDR3 protein: CASSLASGGQETQYF

D gene: NA
V gene: TRBV12-3/TRBV12-4
J gene: TRBJ2-1
clone size: NA
CDR3 DNA: TGTGCCAGCAGTTTAGAGGCAGGGGAGTCGTCAAATGAGCAGTTCTTC
CDR3 protein: CASSLEAGESSNEQFF

D gene: NA
V gene: TRBV12-5
J gene: TRBJ2-7
clone size: few
CDR3 DNA: TGTGCTAGTGGTTTGGTAGGCAGGGACGAGCAGTACTTC
CDR3 protein: CASGLVGRDEQYF

D gene: NA
V gene: TRBV7-3
J gene: TRBJ2-7
clone size: NA
CDR3 DNA: TGTGCCAGCAGCCCCGGGGGAGTAGCCGAGCAGTACTTC
CDR3 protein: CASSPGGVAEQYF

D gene: NA
V gene: TRBV7-9
J gene: TRBJ2-1
clone size: NA
CDR3 DNA: TGTGCCAGCAGCTTAGCTGGACAGCACAATGAGCAGTTCTTC
CDR3 protein: CASSLAGQHNEQFF

D gene: NA
V gene: TRBV12-3/TRBV12-4
J gene: TRBJ2-5
clone size: NA
CDR3 DNA: TGTGCCAGCAGTTTAGAGATTTACCAAGAGACCCAGTACTTC
CDR3 protein: CASSLEIYQETQYF

D gene: TRBD2
V gene: TRBV7-9
J gene: TRBJ2-1
clone size: NA
CDR3 DNA: TGTGCCAGCAGCTTTGTGGGACTAGAAGACAATGAGCAGTTCTTC
CDR3 protein: CASSFVGLEDNEQFF

D gene: TRBD2
V gene: TRBV14
J gene: TRBJ2-1
clone size: few
CDR3 DNA: TGTGCCAGCAGCCAAGACGTGGGGGGGGTGGATGAGCAGTTCTTC
CDR3 protein: CASSQDVGGVDEQFF

D gene: TRBD2
V gene: TRBV24-1
J gene: TRBJ2-5
clone size: few
CDR3 DNA: TGTGCCACCAGTGATTCGACTAGCGGGGGAGAGACCCAGTACTTC
CDR3 protein: CATSDSTSGGETQYF

D gene: NA
V gene: TRBV25-1
J gene: TRBJ2-3
clone size: few
CDR3 DNA: TGTGCCAGCAGTACGGGGAATTCGGCAGATACGCAGTATTTT
CDR3 protein: CASSTGNSADTQYF

D gene: NA
V gene: TRBV6-6
J gene: TRBJ2-1
clone size: NA
CDR3 DNA: TGTGCCAGCAGTTACTCGCAGGGGCGGGGTCCCTACAATGAGCAGTTCTTC
CDR3 protein: CASSYSQGRGPYNEQFF

D gene: TRBD1
V gene: TRBV14
J gene: TRBJ1-5
clone size: many
CDR3 DNA: TGTGCCAGCAGCCTAAGGGACAGGGGCTCAGATAGCAATCAGCCCCAGCATTTT
CDR3 protein: CASSLRDRGSDSNQPQHF

D gene: NA
V gene: TRBV27
J gene: TRBJ2-1
clone size: many
CDR3 DNA: TGTGCCAGCAGTTTATATGGGGGCTCCAGGGAGCAGTTCTTC
CDR3 protein: CASSLYGGSREQFF

D gene: NA
V gene: TRBV7-2
J gene: TRBJ2-5
clone size: NA
CDR3 DNA: TGTGCCAGCAGCGTCCTCACAGGGTACGAGACCCAGTACTTC
CDR3 protein: CASSVLTGYETQYF

D gene: TRBD1
V gene: TRBV4-1
J gene: TRBJ2-5
clone size: few
CDR3 DNA: TGCGCCAGCAGCCAAGATCGAGGACAGGAAGAGACCCAGTACTTC
CDR3 protein: CASSQDRGQEETQYF

D gene: NA
V gene: TRBV6-6
J gene: TRBJ2-1
clone size: NA
CDR3 DNA: TGTGCCAGCAGCAGACAGTCCTACAATGAGCAGTTCTTC
CDR3 protein: CASSRQSYNEQFF

D gene: NA
V gene: TRBV29-1
J gene: TRBJ2-7
clone size: many
CDR3 DNA: TGCAGCGTTGAAGGGGGGGCCTACGAGCAGTACTTC
CDR3 protein: CSVEGGAYEQYF

D gene: TRBD2
V gene: TRBV24-1
J gene: TRBJ2-3
clone size: many
CDR3 DNA: TGTGCCACCAGTGCGGCTAGCGGGGGCTATACGCAGTATTTT
CDR3 protein: CATSAASGGYTQYF

D gene: NA
V gene: TRBV19
J gene: TRBJ2-7
clone size: NA
CDR3 DNA: TGTGCCACCGGCCGGGACTCCGAATCCTACGAGCAGTACTTC
CDR3 protein: CATGRDSESYEQYF

D gene: NA
V gene: TRBV7-9
J gene: TRBJ1-2
clone size: few
CDR3 DNA: TGTGCCAGCAGCTTCCTCGACAGCTATGGCTACACCTTC
CDR3 protein: CASSFLDSYGYTF

D gene: NA
V gene: TRBV12-3/TRBV12-4
J gene: TRBJ1-1
clone size: few
CDR3 DNA: TGTGCCAGCAGAACCGTTCCCGTGGGAAACACTGAAGCTTTCTTT
CDR3 protein: CASRTVPVGNTEAFF

D gene: NA
V gene: TRBV12-3/TRBV12-4
J gene: TRBJ1-5
clone size: NA
CDR3 DNA: TGTGCCAGCAGTTGGGACGGCTACAATCAGCCCCAGCATTTT
CDR3 protein: CASSWDGYNQPQHF

D gene: TRBD2
V gene: TRBV11-1
J gene: TRBJ2-5
clone size: few
CDR3 DNA: TGTGCCAGCAGCTTAGTCCTAGCGGGGGGACTCCGTCATGTGACCCAGTACTTC
CDR3 protein: CASSLVLAGGLRHVTQYF

D gene: TRBD2
V gene: TRBV7-6
J gene: TRBJ2-1
clone size: NA
CDR3 DNA: TGTGCCAGCAGCCGCCTAGCGGGGGGCGGTAATGAGCAGTTCTTC
CDR3 protein: CASSRLAGGGNEQFF

D gene: NA
V gene: TRBV20-1
J gene: TRBJ2-7
clone size: NA
CDR3 DNA: TGCAGTGCTGTGAAGTCCGGGACACATAGCTCCTACGAGCAGTACTTC
CDR3 protein: CSAVKSGTHSSYEQYF

D gene: TRBD2
V gene: TRBV28
J gene: TRBJ2-2
clone size: many
CDR3 DNA: TGTGCCAGCAGTCCGGTGGAAGCGGGGGGGCGGACCGGGGAGCTGTTTTTT
CDR3 protein: CASSPVEAGGRTGELFF

D gene: NA
V gene: TRBV19
J gene: TRBJ1-1
clone size: many
CDR3 DNA: TGTGCCAGTAGTATATCCCTAGGGCGCAACACTGAAGCTTTCTTT
CDR3 protein: CASSISLGRNTEAFF

D gene: NA
V gene: TRBV27
J gene: TRBJ2-3
clone size: few
CDR3 DNA: TGTGCCAGCAGAAAGGGACCGGCGAGGGGACCCAGCACAGATACGCAGTATTTT
CDR3 protein: CASRKGPARGPSTDTQYF

D gene: NA
V gene: TRBV7-8
J gene: TRBJ1-2
clone size: NA
CDR3 DNA: TGTGCCAGCAGCTTACTCCAGGGAATCCGAGGCTACACCTTC
CDR3 protein: CASSLLQGIRGYTF

D gene: NA
V gene: TRBV7-8
J gene: TRBJ2-5
clone size: NA
CDR3 DNA: TGTGCCAGCAGCTATGTAGCGACGGCAGAGACCCAGTACTTC
CDR3 protein: CASSYVATAETQYF

D gene: TRBD2
V gene: TRBV11-2
J gene: TRBJ2-2
clone size: NA
CDR3 DNA: TGTGCCAGCAGCTTAGCTGCCGGGGGGGCGGTCGGGGAGCTGTTTTTT
CDR3 protein: CASSLAAGGAVGELFF

D gene: NA
V gene: TRBV11-2
J gene: TRBJ2-1
clone size: few
CDR3 DNA: TGTGCCAGCAGCAACGTGAATGAGCAGTTCTTC
CDR3 protein: CASSNVNEQFF

D gene: TRBD1
V gene: TRBV10-3
J gene: TRBJ2-1
clone size: once
CDR3 DNA: TGTGCCATCAGTGAGTCGAGACAGGGAGTCAATGAGCAGTTCTTC
CDR3 protein: CAISESRQGVNEQFF

D gene: NA
V gene: TRBV7-2
J gene: TRBJ1-1
clone size: many
CDR3 DNA: TGTGCCAGCAGCTTAAACCACCGAGGACAGAACACTGAAGCTTTCTTT
CDR3 protein: CASSLNHRGQNTEAFF

D gene: NA
V gene: TRBV19
J gene: TRBJ1-1
clone size: many
CDR3 DNA: TGTGCCAGTAGTCCTGATCCGACCCGAAACACTGAAGCTTTCTTT
CDR3 protein: CASSPDPTRNTEAFF

D gene: NA
V gene: TRBV7-8
J gene: TRBJ1-6
clone size: many
CDR3 DNA: TGTGCCAGCAGCCCGGCCGGGCAGGGCGGAGAATCACCCCTCCACTTT
CDR3 protein: CASSPAGQGGESPLHF